The rows below give T cell receptor beta chains drawn from one sample of a study of shared clonotypes between healthy human individuals. Clones were read by immunoSEQ multiplex PCR, and TCRdb kept only the in-frame ones, dropping some. This sample has fewer than 700,000 clones, with 70% to 80% found just once. Sequenced input: PBMCs. The receptors here all came from a woman aged 40 to 50 in good health. Some clones in this sample may be carry-over from other donors' samples. The CDR3 runs from the conserved cysteine through the conserved F or W. Fields, in order: J gene, clone size, V gene, CDR3 length, D gene, CDR3 DNA, CDR3 protein. A D gene is named only where the DNA matches it firmly. Size is stated for part of the rows, as once, few or many counts, or as a class when the clone is expanded.

j_call: TRBJ2-1
clone_size: -
v_call: TRBV2
cdr3_length: 14
d_call: TRBD1
cdr3_nt: TGTGCCAGCAGCGGACAGGGGTTGTACAATGAGCAGTTCTTC
cdr3_aa: CASSGQGLYNEQFF

j_call: TRBJ1-5
clone_size: -
v_call: TRBV7-9
cdr3_length: 13
d_call: -
cdr3_nt: TGTGCCAGCAGCCCCGGGACCAATCAGCCCCAGCATTTT
cdr3_aa: CASSPGTNQPQHF

j_call: TRBJ2-2
clone_size: -
v_call: TRBV2
cdr3_length: 12
d_call: TRBD2
cdr3_nt: TGTGCCAGGAGGCCGGGGGGCGGGGAGCTGTTTTTT
cdr3_aa: CARRPGGGELFF

j_call: TRBJ2-1
clone_size: -
v_call: TRBV18
cdr3_length: 13
d_call: TRBD2
cdr3_nt: TGTGCCAGCTCACCATCGGGGGGGAATGAGCAGTTCTTC
cdr3_aa: CASSPSGGNEQFF

j_call: TRBJ2-1
clone_size: many
v_call: TRBV11-3
cdr3_length: 15
d_call: -
cdr3_nt: TGTGCCAGCAGCTTAGTTCCAGAGGCCTACAATGAGCAGTTCTTC
cdr3_aa: CASSLVPEAYNEQFF

j_call: TRBJ1-1
clone_size: -
v_call: TRBV10-3
cdr3_length: 12
d_call: -
cdr3_nt: TGTGCCATCAGGGAGGCGGACACTGAAGCTTTCTTT
cdr3_aa: CAIREADTEAFF

j_call: TRBJ1-3
clone_size: -
v_call: TRBV7-8
cdr3_length: 15
d_call: -
cdr3_nt: TGTGCCAGCAGCTTAGCTCCAGGGCGTTTCAACACCATATATTTT
cdr3_aa: CASSLAPGRFNTIYF

j_call: TRBJ1-1
clone_size: -
v_call: TRBV30
cdr3_length: 13
d_call: -
cdr3_nt: TGTGCCTGGAGCCGGAGAGGGATTGGAGTAGCTTTCTTT
cdr3_aa: CAWSRRGIGVAFF

j_call: TRBJ2-1
clone_size: many
v_call: TRBV20-1
cdr3_length: 11
d_call: -
cdr3_nt: TGCAGTGCTCCCGACAACGATGAGCAGTTCTTC
cdr3_aa: CSAPDNDEQFF

j_call: TRBJ1-1
clone_size: few
v_call: TRBV5-1
cdr3_length: 14
d_call: TRBD1
cdr3_nt: TGCGCCAGCAGCTCTACAGGGGTGAACACTGAAGCTTTCTTT
cdr3_aa: CASSSTGVNTEAFF

j_call: TRBJ1-2
clone_size: -
v_call: TRBV6-1
cdr3_length: 14
d_call: TRBD1
cdr3_nt: TGTGCCAGCAGCCGGGACAGGGGTAGTGGTGGCTACACCTTC
cdr3_aa: CASSRDRGSGGYTF

j_call: TRBJ2-7
clone_size: -
v_call: TRBV7-2
cdr3_length: 16
d_call: TRBD2
cdr3_nt: TGTGCCAGCAGCGAAAAACGACTAGCGGGAGGGGACGAGCAGTACTTC
cdr3_aa: CASSEKRLAGGDEQYF

j_call: TRBJ2-3
clone_size: once
v_call: TRBV28
cdr3_length: 16
d_call: -
cdr3_nt: TGTGCCAGCAGTTTGTCGACATACACTAGCACAGATACGCAGTATTTT
cdr3_aa: CASSLSTYTSTDTQYF

j_call: TRBJ1-1
clone_size: -
v_call: TRBV19
cdr3_length: 14
d_call: -
cdr3_nt: TGTGCCAGTCGCCAGTTTCAGGGAATCACTGAAGCTTTCTTT
cdr3_aa: CASRQFQGITEAFF

j_call: TRBJ2-7
clone_size: -
v_call: TRBV5-4
cdr3_length: 13
d_call: -
cdr3_nt: TGTGCCAGCAGCTTATATTTTCGAGACGAGCAGTACTTC
cdr3_aa: CASSLYFRDEQYF

j_call: TRBJ2-1
clone_size: once
v_call: TRBV27
cdr3_length: 12
d_call: -
cdr3_nt: TGTGCCAGCAGTTCGCTAATGGGAGCCCCTATCTTC
cdr3_aa: CASSSLMGAPIF

j_call: TRBJ1-1
clone_size: -
v_call: TRBV7-3
cdr3_length: 13
d_call: -
cdr3_nt: TGTGCCAGCAGCTCAGTGGTGGACACTGAAGCTTTCTTT
cdr3_aa: CASSSVVDTEAFF

j_call: TRBJ1-3
clone_size: -
v_call: TRBV5-4
cdr3_length: 15
d_call: -
cdr3_nt: TGTGCCAGCAGCCTCCGGACTGACTCTGGAAACACCATATATTTT
cdr3_aa: CASSLRTDSGNTIYF

j_call: TRBJ2-7
clone_size: -
v_call: TRBV2
cdr3_length: 15
d_call: TRBD1
cdr3_nt: TGTGCCAGCAGTGTGGTGGGACAGGCAGCCTACGAGCAGTACTTC
cdr3_aa: CASSVVGQAAYEQYF

j_call: TRBJ2-7
clone_size: -
v_call: TRBV5-4
cdr3_length: 14
d_call: TRBD2
cdr3_nt: TGTGCCAGCAGCTTGGCGGGGGGCTCCTACGAGCAGTACTTC
cdr3_aa: CASSLAGGSYEQYF

j_call: TRBJ2-5
clone_size: few
v_call: TRBV30
cdr3_length: 15
d_call: -
cdr3_nt: TGTGCCTGGAGTCCCCACCCGGGGGCGGAAGAGACCCAGTACTTC
cdr3_aa: CAWSPHPGAEETQYF

j_call: TRBJ2-6
clone_size: -
v_call: TRBV2
cdr3_length: 15
d_call: TRBD1
cdr3_nt: TGTGCCACTAATACAGGGGGCTCTGGGGCCAACGTCCTGACTTTC
cdr3_aa: CATNTGGSGANVLTF

j_call: TRBJ1-1
clone_size: -
v_call: TRBV18
cdr3_length: 13
d_call: TRBD1
cdr3_nt: TGTGCCAGCTCACCCAGGGGGCCCACTGAAGCTTTCTTT
cdr3_aa: CASSPRGPTEAFF

j_call: TRBJ1-1
clone_size: -
v_call: TRBV30
cdr3_length: 12
d_call: -
cdr3_nt: TGTGCCTGGAGTCAACCGGGACATATAGCTTTCTTT
cdr3_aa: CAWSQPGHIAFF

j_call: TRBJ1-5
clone_size: -
v_call: TRBV19
cdr3_length: 15
d_call: -
cdr3_nt: TGTGCCAGTAGTATTTTGGACAGTAGCAATCAGCCCCAGCATTTT
cdr3_aa: CASSILDSSNQPQHF

j_call: TRBJ2-7
clone_size: once
v_call: TRBV7-9
cdr3_length: 14
d_call: -
cdr3_nt: TGTGCCAGCAGCTTACCGGAACTCTCCTACGAGCAGTACTTC
cdr3_aa: CASSLPELSYEQYF

j_call: TRBJ1-3
clone_size: few
v_call: TRBV7-9
cdr3_length: 14
d_call: -
cdr3_nt: TGTGCCAGCAGCTTAGACGCTGCCCCCAACACCATATATTTT
cdr3_aa: CASSLDAAPNTIYF

j_call: TRBJ1-2
clone_size: once
v_call: TRBV11-2
cdr3_length: 15
d_call: -
cdr3_nt: TGTGCCAGCAGCTTAGTTCCGGACATTAACTATGGCTACACCTTC
cdr3_aa: CASSLVPDINYGYTF

j_call: TRBJ2-3
clone_size: -
v_call: TRBV4-2
cdr3_length: 15
d_call: TRBD2
cdr3_nt: TGTGCCAGCAGCCAAGACGAGGGGACTAGCGGGATGCAGTATTTT
cdr3_aa: CASSQDEGTSGMQYF

j_call: TRBJ1-4
clone_size: -
v_call: TRBV30
cdr3_length: 16
d_call: TRBD1
cdr3_nt: TGTGCCTGGAGTTTCCAAGGGGGAGGGGGCGTTGAAAAACTGTTTTTT
cdr3_aa: CAWSFQGGGGVEKLFF

j_call: TRBJ1-2
clone_size: -
v_call: TRBV10-3
cdr3_length: 13
d_call: -
cdr3_nt: TGTGCCATCAGTGAGGGGCAGGGTAGTGGCTACACCTTC
cdr3_aa: CAISEGQGSGYTF

j_call: TRBJ2-7
clone_size: -
v_call: TRBV19
cdr3_length: 13
d_call: TRBD1
cdr3_nt: TGTGCCAGTAGTATGGGACAGGGTTACGAGCAGTACTTC
cdr3_aa: CASSMGQGYEQYF

j_call: TRBJ1-2
clone_size: -
v_call: TRBV11-2
cdr3_length: 15
d_call: -
cdr3_nt: TGTGCCAGCAGCCCAACCCTCCCCGCAGGGTTTGGCTACACCTTC
cdr3_aa: CASSPTLPAGFGYTF

j_call: TRBJ1-2
clone_size: -
v_call: TRBV5-6
cdr3_length: 15
d_call: TRBD1
cdr3_nt: TGTGCCAGCAGCTCAACAGGGGAGGGTAACTATGGCTACACCTTC
cdr3_aa: CASSSTGEGNYGYTF

j_call: TRBJ1-1
clone_size: -
v_call: TRBV10-3
cdr3_length: 13
d_call: -
cdr3_nt: TGTGCCATCAGTGAGGGGGGGGACACTGAAGCTTTCTTT
cdr3_aa: CAISEGGDTEAFF

j_call: TRBJ2-1
clone_size: -
v_call: TRBV28
cdr3_length: 13
d_call: -
cdr3_nt: TGTGCCAGCAGCCCCTGGAGAGACAATGAGCAGTTCTTC
cdr3_aa: CASSPWRDNEQFF

j_call: TRBJ1-2
clone_size: -
v_call: TRBV19
cdr3_length: 15
d_call: -
cdr3_nt: TGTGCCAGTAGTGCCACTACGGGAGCCGACTATGGCTACACCTTC
cdr3_aa: CASSATTGADYGYTF

j_call: TRBJ2-1
clone_size: -
v_call: TRBV4-1
cdr3_length: 15
d_call: TRBD1
cdr3_nt: TGCGCCAGCAGCCACCCCGGGACAGTGATTAATGAGCAGTTCTTC
cdr3_aa: CASSHPGTVINEQFF

j_call: TRBJ2-7
clone_size: -
v_call: TRBV6-6
cdr3_length: 15
d_call: TRBD1
cdr3_nt: TGTGCCAGCAGGGAAAGGACAGGGGGATCCTACGAGCAGTACTTC
cdr3_aa: CASRERTGGSYEQYF

j_call: TRBJ1-5
clone_size: -
v_call: TRBV15
cdr3_length: 14
d_call: TRBD1
cdr3_nt: TGTGCCACCAGTAGGGACAGGGGCAATCAGCCCCAGCATTTT
cdr3_aa: CATSRDRGNQPQHF

j_call: TRBJ2-1
clone_size: few
v_call: TRBV29-1
cdr3_length: 13
d_call: -
cdr3_nt: TGCAGCGTTGAGGCGAGCTCCTACAATGAGCAGTTCTTC
cdr3_aa: CSVEASSYNEQFF

j_call: TRBJ1-5
clone_size: -
v_call: TRBV2
cdr3_length: 13
d_call: -
cdr3_nt: TGTGCCAGCAGTGAATCCTGGGATCAGCCCCAGCATTTT
cdr3_aa: CASSESWDQPQHF

j_call: TRBJ2-3
clone_size: -
v_call: TRBV5-4
cdr3_length: 15
d_call: -
cdr3_nt: TGTGCCAGCAGCTTCACTGGCGGGGCGGCAGATACGCAGTATTTT
cdr3_aa: CASSFTGGAADTQYF

j_call: TRBJ2-1
clone_size: -
v_call: TRBV19
cdr3_length: 14
d_call: -
cdr3_nt: TGTGCCAGTAGTCCTCGGCAGCGGGACAATGAGCAGTTCTTC
cdr3_aa: CASSPRQRDNEQFF

j_call: TRBJ2-3
clone_size: many
v_call: TRBV6-5
cdr3_length: 14
d_call: -
cdr3_nt: TGTGCCAGCAGGCTCGGGACCGTCACAGATACGCAGTATTTT
cdr3_aa: CASRLGTVTDTQYF

j_call: TRBJ2-3
clone_size: -
v_call: TRBV19
cdr3_length: 15
d_call: -
cdr3_nt: TGTGCCAGTAGTATCGGGTTCTATGTTACAGATACGCAGTATTTT
cdr3_aa: CASSIGFYVTDTQYF

j_call: TRBJ1-5
clone_size: few
v_call: TRBV4-3
cdr3_length: 13
d_call: -
cdr3_nt: TGCGCCAGCAGCCAAGATTGGCATCAGCCCCAGCATTTT
cdr3_aa: CASSQDWHQPQHF

j_call: TRBJ1-1
clone_size: -
v_call: TRBV30
cdr3_length: 14
d_call: -
cdr3_nt: TGTGCCTGGAAGAGACAGTGGGGAGACACTGAAGCTTTCTTT
cdr3_aa: CAWKRQWGDTEAFF

j_call: TRBJ1-1
clone_size: -
v_call: TRBV11-2
cdr3_length: 11
d_call: -
cdr3_nt: TGTGCCAGCAGCTTACCACATGCAGCTTTCTTT
cdr3_aa: CASSLPHAAFF

j_call: TRBJ2-6
clone_size: -
v_call: TRBV6-4
cdr3_length: 15
d_call: -
cdr3_nt: TGTGCCAGCAGTGAAGGTCCCTCTGGGGCCAACGTCCTGACTTTC
cdr3_aa: CASSEGPSGANVLTF

j_call: TRBJ1-2
clone_size: many
v_call: TRBV20-1
cdr3_length: 10
d_call: -
cdr3_nt: TGCAGTGCTAGAGGTTATGGCTACACCTTC
cdr3_aa: CSARGYGYTF

j_call: TRBJ1-2
clone_size: -
v_call: TRBV5-6
cdr3_length: 14
d_call: -
cdr3_nt: TGTGCCAGCAGCTTCCAGGCTAAGGACTATGGCTACACCTTC
cdr3_aa: CASSFQAKDYGYTF

j_call: TRBJ2-7
clone_size: -
v_call: TRBV28
cdr3_length: 15
d_call: -
cdr3_nt: TGTGCCAGCAGTTTAATCGCAGGGAACCTCTACGAGCAGTACTTC
cdr3_aa: CASSLIAGNLYEQYF